The present entry profiles one TCR beta chain with its context. The antigen is undetermined. With V trimmed by 3 bases and J by 0 bases, 2 bases remained unmatched. The CDR3 length is 16 residues. CDR1 is MDHEN, CDR2 SYDVKM, per germline. This record belongs to a study of T cell responses to AZD1222 COVID-19 vaccine. Study-wide results and caveats: Just a handful of AZD1222 recipients tested seropositive at baseline. The donor cohort was predominantly white British with a female majority, and clonal diversity may have been underestimated. Across the whole spike, CD4 TCRs peaked at regions 160-218 and 743-854.

This table comes from immunoSEQ multiplex PCR, and its TCRdb copy is limited to in-frame clones, with some not included. The data contain 98,000 or so clones, roughly 84% of them seen just once; the ten biggest clones take up 13% to 15%. The material was peripheral blood, obtained 28 days after the second AZD1222 dose. The chain carries TRBV28 and TRBJ2-1; 10 bases match TRBD2. The sequence was collected from an adult who received the AZD1222 COVID-19 vaccine. CDR3: CASSLVAGGSYNEQFF. CDR3 in DNA: TGTGCCAGCAGTTTGGTAGCGGGAGGCTCCTACAATGAGCAGTTCTTC. Full variable domain (rest looked up from reference TRBV28 and TRBJ2-1): DVKVTQSSRYLVKRTGEKVFLECVQDMDHENMFWYRQDPGLGLRLIYFSYDVKMKEKGDIPEGYSVSREKKERFSLILESASTNQTSMYLCASSLVAGGSYNEQFFGPGTRLTVL.